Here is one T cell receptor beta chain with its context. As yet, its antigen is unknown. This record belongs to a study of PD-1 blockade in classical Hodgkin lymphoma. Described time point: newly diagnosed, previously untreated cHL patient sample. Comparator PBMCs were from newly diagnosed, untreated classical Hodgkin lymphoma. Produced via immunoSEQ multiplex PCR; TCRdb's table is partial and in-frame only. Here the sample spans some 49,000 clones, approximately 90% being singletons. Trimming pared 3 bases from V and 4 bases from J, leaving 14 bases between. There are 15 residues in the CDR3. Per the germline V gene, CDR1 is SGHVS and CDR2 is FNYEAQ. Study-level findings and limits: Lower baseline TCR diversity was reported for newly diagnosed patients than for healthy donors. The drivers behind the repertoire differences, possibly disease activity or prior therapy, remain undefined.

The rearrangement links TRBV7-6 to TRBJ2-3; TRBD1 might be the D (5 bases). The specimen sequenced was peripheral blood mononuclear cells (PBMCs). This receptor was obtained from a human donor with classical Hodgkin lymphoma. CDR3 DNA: TGTGCCAGCAGCTTTCTAATGGCAGGGCCAGATACGCAGTATTTT. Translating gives CASSFLMAGPDTQYF.